Given below is one T cell receptor (beta chain) in context. In the source study's methods: Quantification of nucleated cells was approximated via reference gene primer amplification. Sequencing used immunoSEQ multiplex PCR; TCRdb keeps in-frame clones, though not all of them. V, J and clone size derive from that table, while D and trimming were established from the DNA sequence. This sample yields about 270,000 clones, of which 85% to 95% are seen a single time; about 3% belongs to the top ten. This sample is part of a study of blood T cell repertoires in COVID-19. Recruits, aged about 18 to 95 years, lived in some 25 US areas. Cohorts were based on clinical histories the participants reported. Exposed participants encountered a COVID-19 case during the 2 weeks preceding study entry. Trimming cost V 4 bases and J 2 bases; bases outside gene matches: 11. CDR1 SGHKS and CDR2 YYEKEE come from the germline V gene (reference sequence). The CDR3 has 16 residues.

The TCR originated in a man aged 35 to 55 who had been exposed to COVID-19. The chain links TRBV5-5 to TRBJ1-1, with 7 bases matching TRBD1. The sample was PBMCs or T cells enriched from blood (not recorded which). The CDR3 DNA reads as TGTGCCAGCAGCACCTCGATCGGGACAGACAACACTGAAGCTTTCTTT. Protein product: CASSTSIGTDNTEAFF.